This T cell receptor (beta chain) is from a study of T cells after yellow fever vaccination. TCRdb re-derived calls from the 5' RACE reads in MiXCR, one entry per CDR3 protein. The sample includes more than 110,000 distinct CDR3 sequences, around 6.3% seen only once; the top ten take approximately 0.59%. The sample holds many counts of this clonotype. The antigen remains undetermined. The CDR3 covers 13 residues. The germline V and J ends were trimmed by 6 bases and 6 bases, with 14 bases remaining between them. Germline V gene sequence: CDR1 SGHDT, CDR2 YYEEEE. Regarding the study as a whole: Researchers noted that a small share of clonotypes showed up in both CD4 and CD8 compartments.

This chain joins TRBV5-6 and TRBJ2-3; D may be TRBD2 (6 bases). Specimen: CD4+ T cells sorted from PBMCs, collected 10 days after the yellow fever booster vaccination. The clonotype was recovered from a man aged 30 to 39 who received the YFV17D yellow fever vaccine. The CDR3: CASNFGREDTQYF. DNA for the CDR3: TGTGCCAGCAACTTCGGTCGGGAGGATACGCAGTATTTT.